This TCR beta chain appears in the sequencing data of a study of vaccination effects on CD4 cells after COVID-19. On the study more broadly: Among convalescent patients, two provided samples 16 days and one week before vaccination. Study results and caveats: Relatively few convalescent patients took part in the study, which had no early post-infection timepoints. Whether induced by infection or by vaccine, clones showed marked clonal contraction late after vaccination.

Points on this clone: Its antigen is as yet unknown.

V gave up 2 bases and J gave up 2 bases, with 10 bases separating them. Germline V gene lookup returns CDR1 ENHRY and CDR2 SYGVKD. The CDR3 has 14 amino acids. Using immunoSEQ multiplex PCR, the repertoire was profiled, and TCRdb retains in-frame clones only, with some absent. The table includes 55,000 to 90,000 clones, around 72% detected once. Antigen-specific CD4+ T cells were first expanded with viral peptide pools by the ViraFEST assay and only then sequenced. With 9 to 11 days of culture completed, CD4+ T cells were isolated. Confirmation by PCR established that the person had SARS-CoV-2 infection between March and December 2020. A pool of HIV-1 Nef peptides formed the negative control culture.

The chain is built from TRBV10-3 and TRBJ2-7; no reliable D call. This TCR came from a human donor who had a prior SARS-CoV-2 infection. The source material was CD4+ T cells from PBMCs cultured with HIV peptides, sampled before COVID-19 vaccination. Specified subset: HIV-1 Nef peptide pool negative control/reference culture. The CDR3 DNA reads TGTGCCATCAGTGAGGTGCCAGACACCTACGAGCAGTACTTC. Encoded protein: CAISEVPDTYEQYF.